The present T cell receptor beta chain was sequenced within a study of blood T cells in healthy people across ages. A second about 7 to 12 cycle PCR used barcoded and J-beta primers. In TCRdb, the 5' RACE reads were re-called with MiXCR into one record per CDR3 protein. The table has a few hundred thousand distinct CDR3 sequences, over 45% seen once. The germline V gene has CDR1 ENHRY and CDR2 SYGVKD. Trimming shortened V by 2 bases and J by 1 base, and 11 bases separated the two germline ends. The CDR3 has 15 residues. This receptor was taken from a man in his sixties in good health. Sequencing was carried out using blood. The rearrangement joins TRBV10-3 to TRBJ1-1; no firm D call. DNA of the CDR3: TGTGCCATCAGTGAGGAGGCGAGCAGGAACACTGAAGCTTTCTTT. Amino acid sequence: CAISEEASRNTEAFF.